This entry lists 9 T cell receptor beta chains sequenced from one sample in a study of cytomegalovirus exposure and HLA in healthy donors. Produced via immunoSEQ multiplex PCR; TCRdb's table is partial and in-frame only. The sample holds 200,000 or so clones, 75% to 90% seen once. The sequenced material came from PBMCs. The receptors here all came from a young man in good health and CMV-seropositive.

The count of this clone is one. The chain uses TRBV4-1 and TRBJ2-2; D is uncertain. The CDR3 extends over 13 amino acids. Between the trimmed V and J ends, which lost 2 bases and 6 bases, there was a span of 7 bases. The germline V gene has CDR1 MGHRA and CDR2 YSYEKL. CDR3 region: CASSQISAGELFF. The DNA for the CDR3 is TGCGCCAGCAGCCAAATTTCGGCCGGGGAGCTGTTTTTT.

This clone occurred a few times. In nucleotides, the CDR3 is TGTGCCAGCAGCGTCGACATTGGGGGGAACGAGCAGTACTTC. Its protein is CASSVDIGGNEQYF. The V call is TRBV9, the J call TRBJ2-7; the D gene is possibly TRBD2 (6 bases). Germline CDR1 SGDLS, CDR2 YYNGEE. The CDR3 length is 14 residues. V was clipped by 2 bases and J by 5 bases, with 14 bases between them.

The chain carries TRBV4-3 and TRBJ1-5; tentative D call: TRBD1 (5 bases). Trimming removed 0 bases at V and 2 bases at J, with 14 bases between. The CDR3 extends over 17 amino acids. Germline V gene data show CDR1 as LGHNA and CDR2 as YSLEER. The CDR3 sequence: CASSQEWAGIGNQPQHF. In DNA form, the CDR3 reads TGCGCCAGCAGCCAAGAGTGGGCAGGGATTGGCAATCAGCCCCAGCATTTT.

The chain combines TRBV28 with TRBJ1-5; 8 bases line up with TRBD1. Germline V gene lookup returns CDR1 MDHEN and CDR2 SYDVKM. The V gene end was trimmed by 5 bases and the J gene end by 9 bases; junction bases not matched to a gene: 12. The CDR3 sequence is 15 residues long. This CDR3 reads CASSPSTGAAAPQHF. DNA for the CDR3: TGTGCCAGCAGTCCATCGACAGGGGCTGCGGCGCCCCAGCATTTT.

The chain uses TRBV27 and TRBJ1-4; no clear D gene. Trimming took off 5 bases at V and 6 bases at J, with 16 bases between the two ends. Germline lookup yields CDR1 MNHEY and CDR2 SMNVEV (reference sequence). The CDR3 is made up of 15 amino acids. DNA for the CDR3: TGTGCCAGCAGTCCGTCGAGGGTGAGAGATGAAAAACTGTTTTTT. Amino acids: CASSPSRVRDEKLFF.

The V call is TRBV25-1, the J call TRBJ2-6; 8 positions match TRBD1. This CDR3 has 17 residues. Germline V CDR1 and CDR2: MGHDK, SYGVNS. With V trimmed by 7 bases and J by 2 bases, 10 bases remained unmatched. The CDR3 protein is CASTPDRGKPGANVLTF. The CDR3 nucleotides read TGTGCCAGCACCCCCGACAGGGGAAAACCTGGGGCCAACGTCCTGACTTTC.

The chain combines TRBV7-2 with TRBJ2-1; D is unresolved. This CDR3 is 16 amino acids long. V shed 3 bases and J shed 5 bases, with 17 bases lying between them. Per the germline V gene, CDR1 is SGHTA and CDR2 is FQGNSA. The CDR3 reads CASSFINPLGHNEQFF. The CDR3 nucleotides are TGTGCCAGCAGCTTTATAAACCCTCTTGGCCACAATGAGCAGTTCTTC.

The chain joins TRBV5-1 to TRBJ2-7; 10 positions agree with TRBD1. CDR3 length equals 17 residues. CDR1 SGHRS and CDR2 YFSETQ come from the germline V gene. V was clipped by 1 base and J by 2 bases; unmatched bases: 9. CDR3 in DNA: TGCGCCAGCAGCTTGCGCTTTACCGGGACAGGGGCCTACGAGCAGTACTTC. Translating gives CASSLRFTGTGAYEQYF.

The gene calls are TRBV28 and TRBJ2-7; tentative D call: TRBD1 (6 bases). Trimming removed 6 bases from V and 5 bases from J, with 11 bases in between. Germline assignment: CDR1 MDHEN and CDR2 SYDVKM. The length of the CDR3 is 12 residues. This CDR3 is CASRYRVDEQYF. In DNA, the CDR3 is TGTGCCAGCAGATACAGGGTCGACGAGCAGTACTTC.